The clone carrying this T cell receptor beta chain showed up just a few times. Its antigen is unknown. This CDR3 has 14 amino acids. From germline, CDR1 is SQVTM and CDR2 ANQGSEA. V trimming: 7 bases; J trimming: 8 bases; junction bases outside the gene matches: 13. After constant-region reverse-primer amplification, full-length variable regions underwent semi-nested PCR with Nested Universal Primer A. TCRdb reprocessed the 5' RACE reads with MiXCR, giving one entry per CDR3 protein. The table has about 50,000 distinct CDR3 sequences, around 28% seen once. Findings and caveats of the study: Tumor memory CD4+ T cell TCR gene usage was found to cluster with blood and lymph node memory CD4+ cells and with lymph node naive CD4+ cells.

This rearrangement joins TRBV29-1 to TRBJ2-1; 8 bases map to TRBD2. The sample taken for sequencing was naive CD4+ T cells sorted from blood. Subset given: naive CD4+ T cells, CD4+CD45RA+CD25-. The sequence derives from a female donor with breast cancer. CDR3 DNA: TGCAGCGCCCGGCCGGGAGGGACGGGAGATGAGCAGTTCTTC. Translated: CSARPGGTGDEQFF.